Sequencing of this T cell receptor beta chain was carried out in a study of identical twins. TCRdb reprocessed the 5' RACE reads with MiXCR, giving one entry per CDR3 protein. The table has approximately 600,000 distinct CDR3 sequences, 7.1% seen once. The CDR3 is 14 residues long. V was pared by 0 bases and J by 3 bases, with 7 bases between. CDR1 is SGHRS and CDR2 is YFSETQ in the germline V gene. This clonotype has a count of ten or more. The sample also formed part of further work on yellow fever vaccine responses in identical twins.

The chain employs TRBV5-1 and TRBJ2-1; D not certain. The clonotype was recovered from a woman aged 18-29 years in good health. The sample consisted of PBMCs. The CDR3 sequence is CASSLVGNYNEQFF. The CDR3 DNA is TGCGCCAGCAGCTTGGTCGGTAACTACAATGAGCAGTTCTTC.